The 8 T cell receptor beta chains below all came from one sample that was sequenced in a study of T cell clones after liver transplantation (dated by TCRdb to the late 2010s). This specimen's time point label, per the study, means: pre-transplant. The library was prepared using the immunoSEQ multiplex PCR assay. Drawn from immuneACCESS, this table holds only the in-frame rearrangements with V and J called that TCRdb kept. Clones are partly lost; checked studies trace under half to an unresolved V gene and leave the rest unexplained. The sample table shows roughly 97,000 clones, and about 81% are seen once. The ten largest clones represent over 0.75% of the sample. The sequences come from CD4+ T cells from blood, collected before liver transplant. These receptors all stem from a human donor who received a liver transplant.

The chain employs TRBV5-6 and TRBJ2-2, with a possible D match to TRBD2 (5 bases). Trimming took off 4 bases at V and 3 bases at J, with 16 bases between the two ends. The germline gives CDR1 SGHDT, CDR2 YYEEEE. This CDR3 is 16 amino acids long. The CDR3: CASSPGPGRDTGELFF. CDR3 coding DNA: TGTGCCAGCAGCCCCGGACCGGGAAGGGACACCGGGGAGCTGTTTTTT.

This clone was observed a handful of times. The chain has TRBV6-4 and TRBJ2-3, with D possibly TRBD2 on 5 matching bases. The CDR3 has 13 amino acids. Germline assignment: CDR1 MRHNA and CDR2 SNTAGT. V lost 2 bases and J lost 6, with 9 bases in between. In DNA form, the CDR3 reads TGTGCCAGCAGTGACGAGCGAGGGGATACGCAGTATTTT. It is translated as CASSDERGDTQYF.

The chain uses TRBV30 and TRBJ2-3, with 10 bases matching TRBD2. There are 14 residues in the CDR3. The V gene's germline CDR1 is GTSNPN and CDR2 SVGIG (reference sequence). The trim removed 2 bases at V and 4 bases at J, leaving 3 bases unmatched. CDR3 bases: TGTGCCTGGAGTCTAGCGGGAGTCGCAGATACGCAGTATTTT. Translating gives CAWSLAGVADTQYF.

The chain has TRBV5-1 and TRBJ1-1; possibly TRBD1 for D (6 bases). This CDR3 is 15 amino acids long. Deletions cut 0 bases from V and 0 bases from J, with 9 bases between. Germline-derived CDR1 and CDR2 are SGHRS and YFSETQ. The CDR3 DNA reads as TGCGCCAGCAGCTTGGTGAGGGGGGTGAACACTGAAGCTTTCTTT. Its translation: CASSLVRGVNTEAFF.

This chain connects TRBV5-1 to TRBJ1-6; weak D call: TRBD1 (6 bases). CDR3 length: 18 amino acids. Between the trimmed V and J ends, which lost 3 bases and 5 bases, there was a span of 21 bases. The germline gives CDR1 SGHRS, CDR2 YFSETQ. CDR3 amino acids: CASSWDSTTGSHNSPLHF. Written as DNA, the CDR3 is TGCGCCAGCAGCTGGGACTCAACCACAGGGTCCCATAATTCACCCCTCCACTTT.

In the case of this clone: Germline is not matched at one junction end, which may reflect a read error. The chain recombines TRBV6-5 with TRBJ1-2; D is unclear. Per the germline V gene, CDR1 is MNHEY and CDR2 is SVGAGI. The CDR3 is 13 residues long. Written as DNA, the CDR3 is TGTGCCAGCAGTGACTCGGGGAAAGATGGCTACACCTTC. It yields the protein CASSDSGKDGYTF.

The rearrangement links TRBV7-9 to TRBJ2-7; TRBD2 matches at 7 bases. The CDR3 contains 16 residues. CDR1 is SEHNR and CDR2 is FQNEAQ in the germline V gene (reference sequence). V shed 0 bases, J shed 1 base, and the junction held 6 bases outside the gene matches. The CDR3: CASSLALPAGSYEQYF. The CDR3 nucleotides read TGTGCCAGCAGCTTAGCCCTTCCAGCGGGATCCTACGAGCAGTACTTC.

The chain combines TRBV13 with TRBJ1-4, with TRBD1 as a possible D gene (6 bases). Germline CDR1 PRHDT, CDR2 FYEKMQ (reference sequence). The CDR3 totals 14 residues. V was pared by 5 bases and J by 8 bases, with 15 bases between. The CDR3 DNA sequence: TGTGCCAGCAGCCACAGGACAGCCGCAGAAAAACTGTTTTTT. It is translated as CASSHRTAAEKLFF.